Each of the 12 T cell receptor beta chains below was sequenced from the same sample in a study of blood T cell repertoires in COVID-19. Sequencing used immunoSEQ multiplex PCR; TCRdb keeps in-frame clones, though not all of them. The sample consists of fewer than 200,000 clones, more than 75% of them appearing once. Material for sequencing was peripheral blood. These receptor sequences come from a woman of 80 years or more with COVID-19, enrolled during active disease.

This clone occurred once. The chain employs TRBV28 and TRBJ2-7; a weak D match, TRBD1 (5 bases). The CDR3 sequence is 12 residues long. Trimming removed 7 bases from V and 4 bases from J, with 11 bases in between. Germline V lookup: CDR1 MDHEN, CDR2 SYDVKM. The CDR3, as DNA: TGTGCCAGCACTCAAAAGGGGTACGAGCAGTACTTC. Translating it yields CASTQKGYEQYF.

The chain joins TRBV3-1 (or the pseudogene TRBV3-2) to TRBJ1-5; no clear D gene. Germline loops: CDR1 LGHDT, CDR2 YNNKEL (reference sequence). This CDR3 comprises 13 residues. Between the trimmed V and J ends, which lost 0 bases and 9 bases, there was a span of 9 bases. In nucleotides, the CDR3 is TGTGCCAGCAGCCAAGACTGGGGAGGGCCCCAGCATTTT. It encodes CASSQDWGGPQHF.

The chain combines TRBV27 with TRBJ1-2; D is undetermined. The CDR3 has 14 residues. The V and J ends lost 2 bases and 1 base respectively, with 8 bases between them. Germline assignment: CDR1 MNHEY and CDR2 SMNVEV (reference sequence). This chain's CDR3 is CASSLNWSNYGYTF. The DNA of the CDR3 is TGTGCCAGCAGTTTAAATTGGAGTAACTATGGCTACACCTTC.

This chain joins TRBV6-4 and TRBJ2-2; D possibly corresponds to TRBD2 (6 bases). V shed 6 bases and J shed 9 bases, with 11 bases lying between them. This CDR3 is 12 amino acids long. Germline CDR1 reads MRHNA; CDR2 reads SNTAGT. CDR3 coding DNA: TGTGCCAGCAGCCCCGGGGGTCGGGAGCTGTTTTTT. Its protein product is CASSPGGRELFF.

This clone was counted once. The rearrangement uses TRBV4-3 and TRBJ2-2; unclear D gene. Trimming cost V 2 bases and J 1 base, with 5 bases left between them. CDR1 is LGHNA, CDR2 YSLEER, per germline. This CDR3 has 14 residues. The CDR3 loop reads CASSQLRNTGELFF. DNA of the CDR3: TGCGCCAGCAGCCAATTGAGGAACACCGGGGAGCTGTTTTTT.

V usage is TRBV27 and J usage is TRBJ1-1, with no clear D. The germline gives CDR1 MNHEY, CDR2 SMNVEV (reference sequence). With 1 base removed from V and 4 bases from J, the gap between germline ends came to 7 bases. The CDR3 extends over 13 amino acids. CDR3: CASSLYRGTEAFF. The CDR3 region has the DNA TGTGCCAGCAGTTTATATCGAGGCACTGAAGCTTTCTTT.

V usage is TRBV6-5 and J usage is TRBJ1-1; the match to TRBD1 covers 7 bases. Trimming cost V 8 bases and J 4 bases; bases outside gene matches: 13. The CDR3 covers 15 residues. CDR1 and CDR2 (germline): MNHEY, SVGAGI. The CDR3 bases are TGTGCCAGCTCCCAGTTTATGACAGGGCGCACTGAAGCTTTCTTT. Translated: CASSQFMTGRTEAFF.

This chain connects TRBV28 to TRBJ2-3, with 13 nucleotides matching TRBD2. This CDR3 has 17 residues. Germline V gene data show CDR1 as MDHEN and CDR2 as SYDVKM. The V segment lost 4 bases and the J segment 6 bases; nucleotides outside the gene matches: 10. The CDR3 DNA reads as TGTGCCAGCAGTTCTCCTCGGACTAGCGGGAGAAGGGATACGCAGTATTTT. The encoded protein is CASSSPRTSGRRDTQYF.

The CDR3 DNA reads as TGTGCCAGTAGTATCTCTTCCGGGAGATTGGAGACCCAGTACTTC. Protein product: CASSISSGRLETQYF. The chain employs TRBV19 and TRBJ2-5; D is possibly TRBD2 (6 bases). Germline CDR1 is LNHDA and CDR2 is SQIVND (reference sequence). The CDR3 is made up of 15 amino acids. With 3 bases removed from V and 5 bases from J, the gap between germline ends came to 16 bases.

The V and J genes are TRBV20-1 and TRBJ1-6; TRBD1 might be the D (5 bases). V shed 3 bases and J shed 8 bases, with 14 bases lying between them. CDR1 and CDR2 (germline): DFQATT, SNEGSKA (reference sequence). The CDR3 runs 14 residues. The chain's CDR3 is CSASIHIGDSPLHF. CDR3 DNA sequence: TGCAGTGCTAGTATTCACATAGGGGATTCACCCCTCCACTTT.

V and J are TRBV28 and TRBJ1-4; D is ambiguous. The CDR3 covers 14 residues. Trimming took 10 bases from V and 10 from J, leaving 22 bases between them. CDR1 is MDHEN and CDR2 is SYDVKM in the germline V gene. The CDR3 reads CAIRRDSGFPKLFF. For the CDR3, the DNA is TGTGCCATCCGACGCGACTCCGGTTTCCCAAAACTGTTTTTT.

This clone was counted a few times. The chain's CDR3 is CASSRGAGNYGYTF. The CDR3 DNA reads as TGTGCCAGCAGCCGTGGGGCAGGGAACTATGGCTACACCTTC. V is TRBV7-2 and J is TRBJ1-2; TRBD1 is a possible D gene (5 bases). The CDR3 contains 14 residues. V was cut by 5 bases and J by 2 bases, with 12 bases left in between. CDR1 and CDR2 from the germline V gene are SGHTA and FQGNSA.